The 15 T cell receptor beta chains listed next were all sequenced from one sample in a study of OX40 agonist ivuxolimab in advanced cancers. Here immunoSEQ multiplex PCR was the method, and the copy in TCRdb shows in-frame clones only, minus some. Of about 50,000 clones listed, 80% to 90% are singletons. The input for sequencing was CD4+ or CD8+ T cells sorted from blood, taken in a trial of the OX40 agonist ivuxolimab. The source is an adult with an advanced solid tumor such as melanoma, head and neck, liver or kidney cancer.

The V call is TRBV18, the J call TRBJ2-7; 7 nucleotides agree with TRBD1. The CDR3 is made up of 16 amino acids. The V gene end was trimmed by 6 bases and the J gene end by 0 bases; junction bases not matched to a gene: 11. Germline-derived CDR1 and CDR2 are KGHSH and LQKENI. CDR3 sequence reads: CASSPRDRVTSYEQYF. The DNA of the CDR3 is TGTGCCAGCTCCCCCCGGGACAGAGTTACCTCCTACGAGCAGTACTTC.

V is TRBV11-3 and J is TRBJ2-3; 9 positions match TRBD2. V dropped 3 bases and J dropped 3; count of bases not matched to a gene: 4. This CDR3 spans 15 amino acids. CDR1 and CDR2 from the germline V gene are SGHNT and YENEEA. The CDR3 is CASSFGGGVTDTQYF. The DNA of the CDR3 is TGTGCCAGCAGCTTTGGCGGGGGGGTTACAGATACGCAGTATTTT.

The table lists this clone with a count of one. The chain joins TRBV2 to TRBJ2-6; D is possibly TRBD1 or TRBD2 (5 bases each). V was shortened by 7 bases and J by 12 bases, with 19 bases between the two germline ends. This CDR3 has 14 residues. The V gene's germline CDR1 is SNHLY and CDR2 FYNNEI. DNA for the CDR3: TGTGCCAGCACCCAGGGACCAATAACCGGCGTCCTGACTTTC. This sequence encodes CASTQGPITGVLTF.

CDR3 region: CASSLVVAGRQETQYF. Here the CDR3 DNA reads TGTGCCAGCAGCTTAGTGGTAGCGGGGCGACAAGAGACCCAGTACTTC. This sequence joins TRBV7-6 and TRBJ2-5, with 8 nucleotides matching TRBD2. Germline V gene data show CDR1 as SGHVS and CDR2 as FNYEAQ. The CDR3 has 16 amino acids. The V gene end was trimmed by 1 base and the J gene end by 2 bases; junction bases not matched to a gene: 6.

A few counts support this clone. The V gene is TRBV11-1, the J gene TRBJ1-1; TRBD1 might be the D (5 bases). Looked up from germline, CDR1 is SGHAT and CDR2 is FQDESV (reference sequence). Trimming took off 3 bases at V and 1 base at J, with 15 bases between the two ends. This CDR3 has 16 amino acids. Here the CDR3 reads CASSFFVRQGNTEAFF. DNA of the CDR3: TGTGCCAGCAGCTTTTTTGTTCGGCAGGGGAACACTGAAGCTTTCTTT.

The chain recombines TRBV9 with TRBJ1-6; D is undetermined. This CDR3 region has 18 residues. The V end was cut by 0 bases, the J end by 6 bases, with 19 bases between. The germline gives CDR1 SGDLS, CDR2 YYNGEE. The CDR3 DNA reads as TGTGCCAGCAGCGTAGGATCGAGGGCATGGGATTTTAATTCACCCCTCCACTTT. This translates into CASSVGSRAWDFNSPLHF.

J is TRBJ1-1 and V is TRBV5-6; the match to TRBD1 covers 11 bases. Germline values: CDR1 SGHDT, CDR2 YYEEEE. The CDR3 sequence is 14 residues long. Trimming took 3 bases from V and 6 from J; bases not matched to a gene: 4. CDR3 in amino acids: CASSWDRGVAEAFF. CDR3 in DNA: TGTGCCAGCAGCTGGGACAGGGGGGTCGCTGAAGCTTTCTTT.

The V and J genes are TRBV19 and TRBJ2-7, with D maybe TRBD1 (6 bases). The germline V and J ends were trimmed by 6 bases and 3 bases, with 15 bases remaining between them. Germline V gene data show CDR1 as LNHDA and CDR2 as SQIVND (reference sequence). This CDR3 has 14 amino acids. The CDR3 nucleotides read TGTGCCAGTAGGAAAACCCGGGACAACTACGAGCAGTACTTC. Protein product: CASRKTRDNYEQYF.

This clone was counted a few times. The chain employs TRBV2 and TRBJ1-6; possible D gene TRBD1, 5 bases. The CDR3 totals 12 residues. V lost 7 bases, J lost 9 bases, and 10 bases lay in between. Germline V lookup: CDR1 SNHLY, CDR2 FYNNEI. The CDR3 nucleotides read TGTGCCAGCACAGGGAGATTTTCACCCCTCCACTTT. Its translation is CASTGRFSPLHF.

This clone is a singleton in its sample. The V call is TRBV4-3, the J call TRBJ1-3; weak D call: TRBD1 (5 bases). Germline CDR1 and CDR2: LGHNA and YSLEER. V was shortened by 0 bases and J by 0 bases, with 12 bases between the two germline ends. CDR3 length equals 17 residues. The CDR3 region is CASSQDFDSSSGNTIYF. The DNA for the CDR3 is TGCGCCAGCAGCCAAGATTTCGACAGCAGCTCTGGAAACACCATATATTTT.

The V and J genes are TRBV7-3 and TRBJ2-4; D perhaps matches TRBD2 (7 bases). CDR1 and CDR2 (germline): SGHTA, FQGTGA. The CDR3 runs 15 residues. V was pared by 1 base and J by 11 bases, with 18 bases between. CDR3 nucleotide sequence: TGTGCCAGCAGCTTAAATGGGGGGGCCTCAAATGTTCAGTACTTC. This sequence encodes CASSLNGGASNVQYF.

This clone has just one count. CDR3 nucleotides: TGTGCCAGTAGTCCCCCTCCCCAGACAGGGGGCGACCTGAATGAAAAACTGTTTTTT. Encoded protein: CASSPPPQTGGDLNEKLFF. The chain recombines TRBV19 with TRBJ1-4; 10 bases are shared with TRBD1. V lost 5 bases and J lost 5; bases outside the gene matches: 17. CDR1 and CDR2 from the germline V gene are LNHDA and SQIVND (reference sequence). This CDR3 is built from 19 residues.

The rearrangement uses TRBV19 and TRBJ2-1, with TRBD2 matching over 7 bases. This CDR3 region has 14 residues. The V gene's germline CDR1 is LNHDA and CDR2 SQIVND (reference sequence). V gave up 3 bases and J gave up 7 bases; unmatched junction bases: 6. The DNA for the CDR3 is TGTGCCAGTAGTATCGGGGGGTGGTGGAATGAGCAGTTCTTC. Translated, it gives CASSIGGWWNEQFF. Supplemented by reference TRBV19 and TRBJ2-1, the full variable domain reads DGGITQSPKYLFRKEGQNVTLSCEQNLNHDAMYWYRQDPGQGLRLIYYSQIVNDFQKGDIAEGYSVSREKKESFPLTVTSAQKNPTAFYLCASSIGGWWNEQFFGPGTRLTVL.

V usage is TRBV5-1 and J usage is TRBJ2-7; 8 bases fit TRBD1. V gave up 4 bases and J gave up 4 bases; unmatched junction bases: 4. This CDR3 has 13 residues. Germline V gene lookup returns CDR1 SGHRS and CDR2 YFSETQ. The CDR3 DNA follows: TGCGCCAGCAGCGGCGGACAGGGTTACGAGCAGTACTTC. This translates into CASSGGQGYEQYF. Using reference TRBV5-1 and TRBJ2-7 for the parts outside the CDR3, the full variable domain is KAGVTQTPRYLIKTRGQQVTLSCSPISGHRSVSWYQQTPGQGLQFLFEYFSETQRNKGNFPGRFSGRQFSNSRSEMNVSTLELGDSALYLCASSGGQGYEQYFGPGTRLTVT.

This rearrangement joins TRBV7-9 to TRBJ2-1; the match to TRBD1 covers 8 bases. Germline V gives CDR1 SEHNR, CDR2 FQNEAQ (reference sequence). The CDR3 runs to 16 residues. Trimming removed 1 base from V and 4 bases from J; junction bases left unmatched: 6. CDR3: CASSLVQGAGYNEQFF. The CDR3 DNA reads TGTGCCAGCAGCTTAGTCCAGGGGGCAGGGTACAATGAGCAGTTCTTC.